The sequence of this T cell receptor beta chain was determined in a study of blood T cell repertoires in COVID-19. This clone appeared a single time. The CDR3 length is 14 residues. The ends were cut back, 4 bases at V and 5 bases at J, with 12 bases in the middle. CDR1 is MDHEN, CDR2 SYDVKM, per germline. Sequencing used immunoSEQ multiplex PCR; TCRdb keeps in-frame clones, though not all of them. The top ten hold roughly a fifth of the sample, which has 100,000 to 120,000 clones, around 74% seen once. This rearrangement joins TRBV28 to TRBJ2-1, with D possibly matching TRBD1 (6 bases). The specimen sequenced was peripheral blood. The origin of this receptor is a woman aged 70 to 79 with acute or convalescent COVID-19. Here the CDR3 reads CASSSPGTNNEQFF. The CDR3 DNA reads as TGTGCCAGCAGTTCCCCCGGGACAAACAATGAGCAGTTCTTC.